Reported below is one T cell receptor beta chain. The method was immunoSEQ multiplex PCR; TCRdb's version includes in-frame clones alone and lacks a portion of them. Of almost 30,000 clones in the sample, about three quarters are singletons; the top ten hold roughly 2.2%. This sample was included in a study of regulatory dendritic cells for organ transplantation. CDR3 length: 12 amino acids. With 2 bases removed from V and 8 bases from J, the gap between germline ends came to 9 bases. CDR1 and CDR2 from the germline V gene are SNHLY and FYNNEI. The sample was memory CD4+ T cells from blood. Subset specified: CD45RO+ memory T cells. This receptor was identified in a human donor in good health. V usage is TRBV2 and J usage is TRBJ1-1; D is unclear. The CDR3 spells CASSEYPTEAFF. CDR3 DNA: TGTGCCAGCAGTGAATACCCAACAGAAGCTTTCTTT.